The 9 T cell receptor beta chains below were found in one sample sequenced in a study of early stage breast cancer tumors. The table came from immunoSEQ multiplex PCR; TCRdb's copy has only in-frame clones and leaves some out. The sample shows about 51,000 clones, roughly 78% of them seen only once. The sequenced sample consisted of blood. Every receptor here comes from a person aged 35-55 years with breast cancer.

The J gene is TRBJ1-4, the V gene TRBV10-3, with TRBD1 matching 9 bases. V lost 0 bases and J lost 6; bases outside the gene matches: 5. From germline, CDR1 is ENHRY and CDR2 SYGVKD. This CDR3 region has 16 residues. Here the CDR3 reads CAISESATGGDEKLFF. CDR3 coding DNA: TGTGCCATCAGTGAGTCAGCGACAGGGGGTGATGAAAAACTGTTTTTT.

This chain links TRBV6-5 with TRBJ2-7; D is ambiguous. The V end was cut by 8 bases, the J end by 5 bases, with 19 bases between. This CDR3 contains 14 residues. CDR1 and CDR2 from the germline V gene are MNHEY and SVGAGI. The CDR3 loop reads CASYDRSEGNEQYF. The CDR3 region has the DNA TGTGCCAGCTACGACCGGAGCGAAGGTAACGAGCAGTACTTC.

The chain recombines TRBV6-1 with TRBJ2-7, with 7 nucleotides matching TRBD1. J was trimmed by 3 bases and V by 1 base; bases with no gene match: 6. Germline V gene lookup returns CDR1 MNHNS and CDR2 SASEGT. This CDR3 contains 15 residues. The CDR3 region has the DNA TGTGCCAGCAGTGAAGTAAGGACAGGCCACTACGAGCAGTACTTC. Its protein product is CASSEVRTGHYEQYF.

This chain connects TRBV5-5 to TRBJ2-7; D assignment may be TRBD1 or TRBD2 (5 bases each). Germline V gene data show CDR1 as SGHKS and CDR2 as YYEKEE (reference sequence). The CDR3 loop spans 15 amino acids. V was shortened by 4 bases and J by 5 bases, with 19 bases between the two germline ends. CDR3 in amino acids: CASSPVVGDGDEQYF. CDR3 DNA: TGTGCCAGCAGCCCGGTAGTGGGGGACGGAGACGAGCAGTACTTC.

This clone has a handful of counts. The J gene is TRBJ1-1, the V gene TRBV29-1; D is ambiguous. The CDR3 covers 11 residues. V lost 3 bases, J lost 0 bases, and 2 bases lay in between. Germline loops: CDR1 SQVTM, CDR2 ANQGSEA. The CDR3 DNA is TGCAGCGTTGAGGTGAACACTGAAGCTTTCTTT. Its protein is CSVEVNTEAFF.

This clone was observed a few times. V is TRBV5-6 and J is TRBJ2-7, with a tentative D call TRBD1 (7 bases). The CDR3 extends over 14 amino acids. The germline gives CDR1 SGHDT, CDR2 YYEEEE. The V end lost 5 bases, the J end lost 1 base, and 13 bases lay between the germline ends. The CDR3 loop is CASRESGGSYEQYF. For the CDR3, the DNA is TGTGCCAGCAGGGAATCAGGGGGGTCCTACGAGCAGTACTTC.

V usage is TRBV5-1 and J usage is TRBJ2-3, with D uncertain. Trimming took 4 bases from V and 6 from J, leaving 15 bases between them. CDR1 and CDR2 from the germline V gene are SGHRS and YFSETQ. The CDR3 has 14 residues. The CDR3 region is CASSNSGREDTQYF. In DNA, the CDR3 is TGCGCCAGCAGCAACAGTGGAAGAGAGGATACGCAGTATTTT.

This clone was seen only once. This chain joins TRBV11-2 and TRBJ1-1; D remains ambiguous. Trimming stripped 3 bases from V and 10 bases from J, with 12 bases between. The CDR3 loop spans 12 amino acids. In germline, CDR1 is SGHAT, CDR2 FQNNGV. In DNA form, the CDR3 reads TGTGCCAGCAGCTTTAACCCCCCCGGAGCTTTCTTT. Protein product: CASSFNPPGAFF.

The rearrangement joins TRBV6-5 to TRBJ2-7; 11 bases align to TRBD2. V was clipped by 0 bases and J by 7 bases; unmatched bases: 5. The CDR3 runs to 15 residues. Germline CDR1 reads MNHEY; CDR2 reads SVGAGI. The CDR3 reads CASSYSAGLAGEQYF. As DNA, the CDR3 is TGTGCCAGCAGTTACTCAGCCGGACTAGCGGGTGAGCAGTACTTC.